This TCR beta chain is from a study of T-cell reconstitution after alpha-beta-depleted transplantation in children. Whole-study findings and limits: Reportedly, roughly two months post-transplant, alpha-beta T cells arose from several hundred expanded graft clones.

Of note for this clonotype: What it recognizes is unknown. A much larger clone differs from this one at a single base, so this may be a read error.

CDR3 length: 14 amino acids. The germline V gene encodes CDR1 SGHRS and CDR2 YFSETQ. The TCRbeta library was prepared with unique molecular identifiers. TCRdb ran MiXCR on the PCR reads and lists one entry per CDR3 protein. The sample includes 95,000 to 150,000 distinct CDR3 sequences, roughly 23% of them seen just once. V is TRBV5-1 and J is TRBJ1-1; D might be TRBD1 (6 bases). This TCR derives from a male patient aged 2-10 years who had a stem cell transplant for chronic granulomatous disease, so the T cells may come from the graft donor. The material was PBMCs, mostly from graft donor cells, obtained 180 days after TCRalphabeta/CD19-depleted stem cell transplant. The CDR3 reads CASSLDSGGTVAFF. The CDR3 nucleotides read TGCGCCAGCAGCCTGGATTCGGGGGGCACTGTAGCTTTCTTT.